Detailed here is one TCR beta chain. The antigen is not known. A constant-region primer primed TCR beta cDNA synthesis from roughly 520 ng of total RNA. Three rounds of nested multiplex PCR with slightly modified ARM-PCR produced TCR beta libraries. Two initial PCR rounds of around 9 cycles each paired TRBV1-TRBV30 forward primers with a C-beta reverse primer. MiXCR, applied by TCRdb to the multiplex PCR reads, yields one record per CDR3 protein. The sample has about 100,000 distinct CDR3 sequences, almost 70% seen once. This entry comes from a study of tumor-infiltrating lymphocytes in primary liver carcinoma. At the level of the study: Patients included men and women of 30 to 69 years.

This CDR3 spans 16 amino acids. V was pared by 8 bases and J by 5 bases, with 22 bases between. The germline V gene has CDR1 MNHNS and CDR2 SASEGT. Unsorted bulk tissue (roughly 19-31 mg) underwent RNA and DNA co-extraction. Points from the study as a whole: Compared with tumor region pairs, tumor-adjacent and tumor-blood pairs overlapped less. Significantly greater top-250-clone fractions characterized tumors relative to blood (p = 0.039).

The chain employs TRBV6-1 and TRBJ1-5, with a weak D call TRBD1 (6 bases). Sequenced material: liver tumor tissue from sampling region 5. Indicated subset: tumor region T5, tumor centre. The clonotype comes from a woman aged 60-75 years with primary liver carcinoma and hepatitis B virus infection. Written as DNA, the CDR3 is TGTGCCAGCGGACACAGGGTTCAAATGGCTGATCAGCCCCAGCATTTT. It codes for CASGHRVQMADQPQHF.